A selection of T cell receptor beta chains follows, all from one sample in a study of shared clonotypes between healthy human individuals. TCRdb's table, derived via immunoSEQ multiplex PCR, lists solely in-frame clones and lacks some. The sample lists over 2,000,000 clones, just under 95% seen once, with around 1.7% in the top ten. The sequenced sample consisted of naive CD8+ T cells from PBMCs. The receptor set was obtained from a man younger than 30 in good health. Some clones in this sample may be carry-over from other donors' samples. Both conserved end residues are part of each CDR3. The order of the fields is J gene, clone size, V gene, D gene, CDR3 protein, CDR3 DNA. D genes are given only for firm matches. The size of a clone is reported for some rows only, either as once, few or many, or as a class for expanded clones.

j_gene: TRBJ1-5; abundance: NA; v_gene: TRBV28; d_gene: NA; CDR3aa: CASSIQGWQPQHF; CDR3nt: TGTGCCAGCAGTATACAGGGTTGGCAGCCCCAGCATTTT
j_gene: TRBJ2-7; abundance: NA; v_gene: TRBV4-3; d_gene: TRBD2; CDR3aa: CASSQGTSGDYEQYF; CDR3nt: TGCGCCAGCAGCCAAGGGACTAGCGGCGACTACGAGCAGTACTTC
j_gene: TRBJ1-1; abundance: few; v_gene: TRBV19; d_gene: NA; CDR3aa: CASSIARKENTEAFF; CDR3nt: TGTGCCAGTAGTATCGCTAGGAAGGAGAACACTGAAGCTTTCTTT
j_gene: TRBJ2-7; abundance: NA; v_gene: TRBV28; d_gene: NA; CDR3aa: CASSLPASHEQYF; CDR3nt: TGTGCCAGCAGTCTCCCGGCTAGTCACGAGCAGTACTTC
j_gene: TRBJ2-5; abundance: NA; v_gene: TRBV7-2; d_gene: TRBD2; CDR3aa: CASSYGTSVGETQYF; CDR3nt: TGTGCCAGCAGCTATGGGACTAGCGTAGGAGAGACCCAGTACTTC
j_gene: TRBJ1-2; abundance: NA; v_gene: TRBV6-1; d_gene: TRBD1; CDR3aa: CASSEYRDRVHGYTF; CDR3nt: TGTGCCAGCAGTGAGTACCGGGACAGGGTCCATGGCTACACCTTC
j_gene: TRBJ1-1; abundance: NA; v_gene: TRBV27; d_gene: NA; CDR3aa: CASSLSWRTALNTEAFF; CDR3nt: TGTGCCAGCAGTTTATCTTGGCGGACAGCCCTGAACACTGAAGCTTTCTTT
j_gene: TRBJ2-7; abundance: NA; v_gene: TRBV27; d_gene: NA; CDR3aa: CASAGFRTSYEQYF; CDR3nt: TGTGCCAGCGCCGGGTTCAGGACCTCCTACGAGCAGTACTTC
j_gene: TRBJ2-1; abundance: NA; v_gene: TRBV29-1; d_gene: NA; CDR3aa: CSVAGYNEQFF; CDR3nt: TGCAGCGTTGCAGGGTACAATGAGCAGTTCTTC
j_gene: TRBJ1-1; abundance: NA; v_gene: TRBV4-1; d_gene: TRBD1; CDR3aa: CASSQARPRGLNTEAFF; CDR3nt: TGCGCCAGCAGCCAAGCCAGACCCAGGGGGCTGAACACTGAAGCTTTCTTT